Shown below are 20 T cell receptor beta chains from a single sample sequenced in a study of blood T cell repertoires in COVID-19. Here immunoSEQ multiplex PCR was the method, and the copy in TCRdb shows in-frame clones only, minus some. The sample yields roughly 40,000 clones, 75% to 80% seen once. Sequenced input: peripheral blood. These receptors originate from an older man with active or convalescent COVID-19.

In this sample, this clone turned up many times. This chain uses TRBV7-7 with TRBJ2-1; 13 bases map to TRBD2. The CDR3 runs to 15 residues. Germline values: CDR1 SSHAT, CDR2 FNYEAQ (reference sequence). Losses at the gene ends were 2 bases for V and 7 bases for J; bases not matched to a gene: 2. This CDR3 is CASSLRLAGGNEQFF. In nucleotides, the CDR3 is TGTGCCAGCAGCTTACGACTAGCGGGGGGTAATGAGCAGTTCTTC.

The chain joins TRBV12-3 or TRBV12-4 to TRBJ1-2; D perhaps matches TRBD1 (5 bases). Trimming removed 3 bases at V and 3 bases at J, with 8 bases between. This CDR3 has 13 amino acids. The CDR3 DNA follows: TGTGCCAGCAGTTTCGGAGGGGACTATGGCTACACCTTC. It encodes CASSFGGDYGYTF.

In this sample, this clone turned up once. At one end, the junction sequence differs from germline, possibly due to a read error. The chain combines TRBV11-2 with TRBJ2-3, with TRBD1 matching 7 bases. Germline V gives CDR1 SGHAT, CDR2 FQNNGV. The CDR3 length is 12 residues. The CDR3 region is CASSYGTETQYF. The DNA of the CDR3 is TGTGCCAGCAGCTACGGGACAGAAACGCAGTATTTT.

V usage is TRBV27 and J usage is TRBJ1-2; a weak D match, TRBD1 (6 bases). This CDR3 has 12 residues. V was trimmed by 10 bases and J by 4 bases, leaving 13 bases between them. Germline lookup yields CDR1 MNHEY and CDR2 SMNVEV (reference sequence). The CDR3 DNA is TGTGCCACCAGAAGGGACACCTATGGCTACACCTTC. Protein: CATRRDTYGYTF.

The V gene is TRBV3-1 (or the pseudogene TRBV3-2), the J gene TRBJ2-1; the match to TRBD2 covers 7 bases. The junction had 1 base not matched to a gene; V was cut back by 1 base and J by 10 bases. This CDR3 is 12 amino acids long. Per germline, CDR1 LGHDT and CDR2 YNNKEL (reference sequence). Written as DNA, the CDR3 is TGTGCCAGCAGCCAAGTGCGGGGGGAGCAGTTCTTC. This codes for CASSQVRGEQFF.

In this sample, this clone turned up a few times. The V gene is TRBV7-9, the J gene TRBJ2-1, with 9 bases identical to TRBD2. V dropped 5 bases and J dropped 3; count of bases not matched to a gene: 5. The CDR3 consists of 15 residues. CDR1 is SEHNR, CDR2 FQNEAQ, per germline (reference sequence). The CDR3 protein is CASSTLAGDYNEQFF. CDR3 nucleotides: TGTGCCAGCAGCACCTTAGCGGGGGACTACAATGAGCAGTTCTTC.

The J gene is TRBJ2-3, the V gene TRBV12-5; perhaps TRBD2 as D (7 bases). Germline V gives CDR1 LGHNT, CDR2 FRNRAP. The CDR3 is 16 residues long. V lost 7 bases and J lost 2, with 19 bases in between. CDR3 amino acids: CASAPERGAPTDTQYF. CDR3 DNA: TGTGCTAGTGCCCCAGAACGGGGGGCCCCCACAGATACGCAGTATTTT. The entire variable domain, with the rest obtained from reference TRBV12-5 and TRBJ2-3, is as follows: DARVTQTPRHKVTEMGQEVTMRCQPILGHNTVFWYRQTMMQGLELLAYFRNRAPLDDSGMPKDRFSAEMPDATLATLKIQPSEPRDSAVYFCASAPERGAPTDTQYFGPGTRLTVL.

Written as DNA, the CDR3 is TGTGCCAGCAGTTACTCGAACCGGGGGAATGGCTACACCTTC. Translated, it gives CASSYSNRGNGYTF. J is TRBJ1-2 and V is TRBV6-2 or TRBV6-3; TRBD1 might be the D (5 bases). Germline CDR1 MNHEY, CDR2 SVGEGT. CDR3 size: 14 residues. Deletions cut 0 bases from V and 6 bases from J, with 11 bases between.

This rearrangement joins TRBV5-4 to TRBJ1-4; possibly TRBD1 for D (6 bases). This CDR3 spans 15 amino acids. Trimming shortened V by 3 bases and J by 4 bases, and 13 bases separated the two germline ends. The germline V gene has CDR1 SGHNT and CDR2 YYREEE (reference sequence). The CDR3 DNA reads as TGTGCCAGCAGCTACCGACAGGCGAGTAATGAAAAACTGTTTTTT. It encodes CASSYRQASNEKLFF.

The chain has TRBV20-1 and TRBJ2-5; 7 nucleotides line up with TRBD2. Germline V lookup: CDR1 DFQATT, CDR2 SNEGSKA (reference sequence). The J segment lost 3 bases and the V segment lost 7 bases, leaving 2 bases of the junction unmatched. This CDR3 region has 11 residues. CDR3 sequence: CSGEGKETQYF. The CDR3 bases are TGCAGTGGGGAGGGGAAAGAGACCCAGTACTTC.

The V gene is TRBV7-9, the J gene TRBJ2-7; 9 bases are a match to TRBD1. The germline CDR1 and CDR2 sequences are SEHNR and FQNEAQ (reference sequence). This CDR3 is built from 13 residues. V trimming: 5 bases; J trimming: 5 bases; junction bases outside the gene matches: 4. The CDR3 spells CASSTGQGNEQYF. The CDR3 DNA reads TGTGCCAGCAGCACGGGACAGGGTAACGAGCAGTACTTC.

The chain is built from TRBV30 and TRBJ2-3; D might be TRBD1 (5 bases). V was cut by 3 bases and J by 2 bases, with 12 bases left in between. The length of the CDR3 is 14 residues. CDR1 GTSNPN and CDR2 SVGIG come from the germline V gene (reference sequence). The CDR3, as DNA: TGTGCCTGGAGCGCGCAGGGTTTCACAGATACGCAGTATTTT. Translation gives CAWSAQGFTDTQYF.

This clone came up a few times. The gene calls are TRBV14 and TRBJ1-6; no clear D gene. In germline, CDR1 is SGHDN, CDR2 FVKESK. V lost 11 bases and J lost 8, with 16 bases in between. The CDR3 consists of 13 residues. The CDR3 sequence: CASTPFSDSPLHF. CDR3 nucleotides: TGTGCCTCCACCCCCTTTTCGGATTCACCCCTCCACTTT.

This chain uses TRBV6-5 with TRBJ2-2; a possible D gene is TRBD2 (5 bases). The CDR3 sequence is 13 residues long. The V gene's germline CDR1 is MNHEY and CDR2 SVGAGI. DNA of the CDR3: TGTGCAACCCGGGGAACGAACACCGGGGAGCTGTTTTTT. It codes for CATRGTNTGELFF.

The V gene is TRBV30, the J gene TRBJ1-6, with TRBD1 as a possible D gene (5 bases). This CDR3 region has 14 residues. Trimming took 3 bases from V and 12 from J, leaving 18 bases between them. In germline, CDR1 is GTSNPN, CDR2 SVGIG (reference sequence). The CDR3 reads CAWRGLSISLPLHF. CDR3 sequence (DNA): TGTGCCTGGAGGGGACTTTCTATTAGTCTACCCCTCCACTTT. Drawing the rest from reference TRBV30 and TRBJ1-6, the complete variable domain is SQTIHQWPATLVQPVGSPLSLECTVEGTSNPNLYWYRQAAGRGLQLLFYSVGIGQISSEVPQNLSASRPQDRQFILSSKKLLLSDSGFYLCAWRGLSISLPLHFGNGTRLTVT.

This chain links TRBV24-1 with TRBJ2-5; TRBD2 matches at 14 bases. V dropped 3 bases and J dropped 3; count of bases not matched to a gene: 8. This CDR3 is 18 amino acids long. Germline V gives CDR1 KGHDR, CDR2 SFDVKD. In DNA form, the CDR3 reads TGTGCCACCAGTGATCGGACTAGCGGGGGGCTGAAAAAAGAGACCCAGTACTTC. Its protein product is CATSDRTSGGLKKETQYF.

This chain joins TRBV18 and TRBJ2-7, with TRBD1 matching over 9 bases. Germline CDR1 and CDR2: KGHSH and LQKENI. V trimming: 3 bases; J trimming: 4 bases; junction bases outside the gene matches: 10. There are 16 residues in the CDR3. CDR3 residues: CASSPTPGQGQYEQYF. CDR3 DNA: TGTGCCAGCTCACCCACACCGGGACAGGGTCAATACGAGCAGTACTTC.

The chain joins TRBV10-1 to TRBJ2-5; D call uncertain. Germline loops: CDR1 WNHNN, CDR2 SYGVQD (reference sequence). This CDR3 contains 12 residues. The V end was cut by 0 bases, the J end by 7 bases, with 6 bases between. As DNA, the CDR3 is TGCGCCAGCAGTGAGTCTGGCGGGACCCAGTACTTC. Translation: CASSESGGTQYF.

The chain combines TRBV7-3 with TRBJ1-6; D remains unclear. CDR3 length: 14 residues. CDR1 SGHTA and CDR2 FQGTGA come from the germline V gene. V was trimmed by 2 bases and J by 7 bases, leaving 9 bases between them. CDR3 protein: CASSLEGLNSPLHF. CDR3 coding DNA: TGTGCCAGCAGCTTAGAGGGCCTAAATTCACCCCTCCACTTT.

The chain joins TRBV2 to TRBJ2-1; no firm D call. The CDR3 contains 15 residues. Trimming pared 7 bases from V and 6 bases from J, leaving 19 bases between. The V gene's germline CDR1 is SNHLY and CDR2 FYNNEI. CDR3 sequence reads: CASTLTMGSSNEQFF. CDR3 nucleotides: TGTGCCAGCACCCTGACCATGGGCAGCTCCAATGAGCAGTTCTTC.